This entry lists 27 T cell receptor beta chains sequenced from one sample in a study of shared clonotypes between healthy human individuals. Measured with immunoSEQ multiplex PCR; TCRdb has only the in-frame clones, and not every one. The profile shows 2 million to 2.5 million clones, more than 85% of them singletons. Sequenced: naive CD4+ T cells from PBMCs. Indicated subset: CD45RA+ positively selected. The source is a man aged 18 to 29 in good health. Some clones in this sample may be carry-over from other donors' samples.

This clone is a singleton in its sample. The rearrangement uses TRBV28 and TRBJ1-4, with TRBD1 as a possible D gene (5 bases). Trimming took off 6 bases at V and 8 bases at J, with 16 bases between the two ends. This CDR3 has 14 amino acids. In germline, CDR1 is MDHEN, CDR2 SYDVKM. CDR3 nucleotide sequence: TGTGCCAGCAGCTCAACGACAGAAGCCGAAAAACTGTTTTTT. Its translation is CASSSTTEAEKLFF.

This rearrangement joins TRBV30 to TRBJ1-4; 9 positions match TRBD1. The J segment lost 6 bases and the V segment lost 4 bases, leaving 6 bases of the junction unmatched. CDR1 GTSNPN and CDR2 SVGIG come from the germline V gene (reference sequence). The CDR3 has 14 amino acids. DNA for the CDR3: TGTGCCTGGATGGACAGGGGTCGGGATGAAAAACTGTTTTTT. Translated: CAWMDRGRDEKLFF.

The rearrangement uses TRBV30 and TRBJ2-5, with D possibly being TRBD1 (5 bases). Gene TRBJ2-7 matches the end of the DNA better, so the J call may be wrong. From germline, CDR1 is GTSNPN and CDR2 SVGIG (reference sequence). The CDR3 spans 13 residues. The CDR3 spells CAWSAAPGYEQYF. The CDR3 nucleotides are TGTGCCTGGAGTGCGGCCCCAGGGTACGAGCAGTACTTC.

V and J are TRBV21-1 and TRBJ2-1; the D call of TRBD1 is as the table states it, not checked on the DNA. TRBV21-1 is flagged as a pseudogene. This CDR3 is built from 17 residues. In DNA form, the CDR3 reads TGTGCCAGCAGCGACTCCCCCCTGGACAGGGGTGGCAATGAGCAGTTCTTC. Protein: CASSDSPLDRGGNEQFF.

The chain has TRBV14 and TRBJ2-2; 8 nucleotides line up with TRBD1. The V and J ends lost 9 bases and 2 bases, in that order; junction bases with no gene match: 5. Germline V CDR1 and CDR2: SGHDN, FVKESK. The CDR3 sequence is 14 residues long. CDR3 sequence reads: CASRGQANTGELFF. In nucleotides, the CDR3 is TGTGCCAGTAGGGGACAGGCCAACACCGGGGAGCTGTTTTTT.

Note on this clone: This same CDR3 is encoded by further DNA sequences in the sample. V is TRBV28 and J is TRBJ2-7; D unclear. The germline V gene encodes CDR1 MDHEN and CDR2 SYDVKM. Trimming left V 3 bases short and J 2 bases short, with 8 bases between. The CDR3 is made up of 13 amino acids. CDR3: CASSLAGTYEQYF. CDR3 nucleotide sequence: TGTGCCAGCAGTTTGGCCGGTACCTACGAGCAGTACTTC.

This rearrangement joins TRBV5-4 to TRBJ1-2, with D unclear. The germline V gene encodes CDR1 SGHNT and CDR2 YYREEE (reference sequence). V lost 1 base and J 6 bases, leaving 10 bases between the germline ends. The CDR3 spans 13 residues. The CDR3 sequence: CASSLPFPNGYTF. The CDR3 nucleotides read TGTGCCAGCAGCTTGCCTTTCCCCAATGGCTACACCTTC.

As regards this clone: Other DNA sequences within the sample encode an identical CDR3. The genes are TRBV6-5 and TRBJ1-2, with D perhaps TRBD1 (6 bases). Trimming pared 2 bases from V and 4 bases from J, leaving 11 bases between. This CDR3 has 14 residues. The V gene's germline CDR1 is MNHEY and CDR2 SVGAGI. The CDR3 DNA follows: TGTGCCAGCAGTTACGGGCAGGGGACCTATGGCTACACCTTC. It codes for CASSYGQGTYGYTF.

The chain couples TRBV5-1 to TRBJ2-2; D possibly corresponds to TRBD2 (6 bases). Trimming shortened V by 4 bases and J by 1 base, and 11 bases separated the two germline ends. This CDR3 comprises 15 residues. Per the germline V gene, CDR1 is SGHRS and CDR2 is YFSETQ. In DNA, the CDR3 is TGCGCCAGCAGCGCACATAGCGGGAACACCGGGGAGCTGTTTTTT. This sequence encodes CASSAHSGNTGELFF.

The gene calls are TRBV6-4 and TRBJ1-4, with TRBD1 as a possible D gene (5 bases). Trimming left V 3 bases short and J 4 bases short, with 12 bases between. This CDR3 contains 15 residues. Per germline, CDR1 MRHNA and CDR2 SNTAGT. The CDR3 here is CASSEVGAVNEKLFF. Written as DNA, the CDR3 is TGTGCCAGCAGTGAAGTTGGGGCCGTTAATGAAAAACTGTTTTTT.

The CDR3 DNA sequence: TGTGCCAGCAACCCTAGCGGGAGCTCCTACGAGCAGTACTTC. Translated: CASNPSGSSYEQYF. This rearrangement joins TRBV28 to TRBJ2-7; 10 bases align to TRBD2. CDR1 and CDR2 from the germline V gene are MDHEN and SYDVKM. The CDR3 has 14 amino acids. V shed 7 bases and J 0 bases; nucleotides not matched to a gene: 3.

V gene TRBV7-2 combines with J gene TRBJ1-2; unclear D gene. Germline-derived CDR1 and CDR2 are SGHTA and FQGNSA. V was trimmed by 3 bases and J by 8 bases, leaving 16 bases between them. CDR3 size: 14 residues. CDR3 nucleotide sequence: TGTGCCAGCAGCTTTCGGGATTCGGTGAACGGCTACACCTTC. This encodes CASSFRDSVNGYTF.

The chain combines TRBV18 with TRBJ1-5; D may be TRBD1 (5 bases). The V gene's germline CDR1 is KGHSH and CDR2 LQKENI. There are 17 residues in the CDR3. V gave up 0 bases and J gave up 6 bases, with 18 bases separating them. CDR3 in DNA: TGTGCCAGCTCACCACCGATCTTAGGGCAGGGCAGTCAGCCCCAGCATTTT. Protein: CASSPPILGQGSQPQHF.

The chain carries TRBV7-8 and TRBJ2-7; D is possibly TRBD1 (5 bases). The CDR3 loop spans 14 amino acids. Germline-derived CDR1 and CDR2 are SGHVS and FQNEAQ. V was cut by 3 bases and J by 7 bases, with 16 bases left in between. The chain's CDR3 is CASSFEPGSWEQYF. CDR3 DNA sequence: TGTGCCAGCAGCTTCGAACCAGGGTCCTGGGAGCAGTACTTC.

This chain links TRBV27 with TRBJ1-2; 8 bases are a match to TRBD1. The CDR3 consists of 14 residues. Germline-derived CDR1 and CDR2 are MNHEY and SMNVEV (reference sequence). V was pared by 5 bases and J by 6 bases, with 8 bases of the junction left unmatched. The CDR3 DNA is TGTGCCAGCAGTCCGGGACAGGCCCTCGATGGCTACACCTTC. Translated: CASSPGQALDGYTF.

The chain combines TRBV28 with TRBJ1-2; no clear D gene. Trimming pared 5 bases from V and 4 bases from J, leaving 17 bases between. Germline assignment: CDR1 MDHEN and CDR2 SYDVKM. The CDR3 is 15 amino acids. CDR3 region: CASSANGVAGYGYTF. The CDR3 DNA follows: TGTGCCAGCAGTGCCAATGGGGTCGCGGGCTATGGCTACACCTTC.

The chain uses TRBV5-4 and TRBJ2-5; 10 bases map to TRBD1. The CDR3 has 17 amino acids. Germline lookup yields CDR1 SGHNT and CDR2 YYREEE (reference sequence). With V trimmed by 3 bases and J by 4 bases, 12 bases remained unmatched. The CDR3 is CASSSRRGQGGGETQYF. CDR3 coding DNA: TGTGCCAGCAGCTCACGACGCGGACAGGGGGGAGGAGAGACCCAGTACTTC.

The rearrangement joins TRBV14 to TRBJ1-2; the match to TRBD1 covers 12 bases. Looked up from germline, CDR1 is SGHDN and CDR2 is FVKESK. V lost 2 bases to trimming and J lost 4 bases; unmatched junction nucleotides: 11. There are 18 residues in the CDR3. DNA of the CDR3: TGTGCCAGCAGCCAAAGTCCGGGACAGGGGGCCGGGGGCTATGGCTACACCTTC. Its protein is CASSQSPGQGAGGYGYTF.

A single count supports this clone. The J gene is TRBJ1-5, the V gene TRBV5-6; D may be TRBD1 (6 bases). This CDR3 is built from 15 residues. CDR1 is SGHDT and CDR2 is YYEEEE in the germline V gene. Trimming shortened V by 3 bases and J by 3 bases, and 13 bases separated the two germline ends. CDR3 DNA sequence: TGTGCCAGCAGCTCAAGAGGGGGAGACAATCAGCCCCAGCATTTT. This gives the protein CASSSRGGDNQPQHF.

This chain connects TRBV4-2 to TRBJ2-5; 11 bases are a match to TRBD1. V shed 2 bases, J shed 6 bases, and the junction held 8 bases outside the gene matches. The CDR3 is 16 residues long. Germline V gene lookup returns CDR1 LGHNA and CDR2 YNFKEQ. CDR3 sequence: CASSQTRTGGTKTQYF. Written as DNA, the CDR3 is TGTGCCAGCAGCCAAACCAGGACAGGGGGCACAAAGACCCAGTACTTC.

This chain links TRBV5-4 with TRBJ2-7; D might be TRBD1 (5 bases). Looked up from germline, CDR1 is SGHNT and CDR2 is YYREEE (reference sequence). Trimming stripped 0 bases from V and 3 bases from J, with 16 bases between. CDR3 length: 16 amino acids. CDR3 coding DNA: TGTGCCAGCAGCTTGGGACAGCCAATCACAAACTACGAGCAGTACTTC. It codes for CASSLGQPITNYEQYF.

V and J are TRBV7-7 and TRBJ2-5, with D possibly being TRBD1 (5 bases). The V end lost 1 base, the J end lost 5 bases, and 14 bases lay between the germline ends. The CDR3 totals 15 residues. Germline V gives CDR1 SSHAT, CDR2 FNYEAQ (reference sequence). The CDR3: CASSLVSGFGETQYF. The CDR3 DNA reads TGTGCCAGCAGCTTAGTATCAGGGTTTGGTGAGACCCAGTACTTC. Based on the CDR3 plus reference TRBV7-7 and TRBJ2-5, the full variable domain is GAGVSQSPRYKVTKRGQDVTLRCDPISSHATLYWYQQALGQGPEFLTYFNYEAQPDKSGLPSDRFSAERPEGSISTLTIQRTEQRDSAMYRCASSLVSGFGETQYFGPGTRLLVL.

This rearrangement joins TRBV11-2 to TRBJ2-1, with 9 bases that match TRBD2. Germline V CDR1 and CDR2: SGHAT, FQNNGV. This CDR3 region has 14 residues. The V segment lost 5 bases and the J segment 4 bases; nucleotides outside the gene matches: 3. The CDR3: CASSVAGAYNEQFF. The CDR3 coding sequence is TGTGCCAGCAGCGTAGCGGGAGCTTACAATGAGCAGTTCTTC.

This sequence joins TRBV28 and TRBJ2-2; D tentatively reads TRBD1 or TRBD2 (5 bases each). The CDR3 extends over 14 amino acids. CDR1 and CDR2 (germline): MDHEN, SYDVKM. Trimming took off 10 bases at V and 5 bases at J, with 17 bases between the two ends. The CDR3 nucleotides read TGTGCCATCCTAGGGGACCTGAGTACCGGGGAGCTGTTTTTT. Its translation: CAILGDLSTGELFF.

The rearrangement uses TRBV28 and TRBJ1-2; D unclear. Trimming took 3 bases from V and 3 from J, leaving 5 bases between them. This CDR3 contains 12 residues. Germline V gene sequence: CDR1 MDHEN, CDR2 SYDVKM. The CDR3 sequence: CASSFQDYGYTF. The CDR3 DNA is TGTGCCAGCAGTTTCCAAGACTATGGCTACACCTTC.

On this clone itself: The same CDR3 also results from other DNA sequences found in this sample. J is TRBJ2-2 and V is TRBV7-2; tentative D call: TRBD2 (5 bases). Germline CDR1 SGHTA, CDR2 FQGNSA. Deletions cut 0 bases from V and 2 bases from J, with 7 bases between. The CDR3 consists of 15 residues. The CDR3 DNA follows: TGTGCCAGCAGCTTAGCGAGCGGAAACACCGGGGAGCTGTTTTTT. This encodes CASSLASGNTGELFF.

With regard to this clone: This same CDR3 is encoded by further DNA sequences in the sample. The CDR3 nucleotides read TGTGCCAGCAGCTTAGGTAGCTCTGGAAACACCATATATTTT. Its protein is CASSLGSSGNTIYF. V gene TRBV7-2 combines with J gene TRBJ1-3, with no clear D. This CDR3 region has 14 residues. Germline CDR1 and CDR2: SGHTA and FQGNSA. Deletions cut 1 base from V and 0 bases from J, with 4 bases between.